This TCR beta chain was sequenced during a study of identifying expanded T cells in peripheral blood. Study-wide findings and caveats: Across healthy donors, higher total template counts meant significantly greater roughly 2-week count variance.

Germline CDR1 reads SQVTM; CDR2 reads ANQGSEA. This CDR3 has 16 residues. Trimming cost V 2 bases and J 5 bases; bases outside gene matches: 12. Points on this clone: Its specificity is unknown.

Healthy donors had no documented immune events, such as infections, while sampled. Using immunoSEQ multiplex PCR, the repertoire was profiled, and TCRdb retains in-frame clones only, with some absent. The sample contains over 90,000 clones, 88% of which appear only once. The specimen sequenced was blood. This TCR was sampled from a person aged 18-70 years in good health. V is TRBV29-1 and J is TRBJ2-5; TRBD1 matches 9 bases. The chain's CDR3 is CSVERTGGQGQETQYF. DNA for the CDR3: TGCAGCGTTGAAAGGACTGGGGGACAGGGTCAGGAGACCCAGTACTTC.